This entry concerns a single T cell receptor beta chain. This sample was taken from a study of T cell responses to AZD1222 COVID-19 vaccine. The junction had 6 bases not matched to a gene; V was cut back by 5 bases and J by 8 bases. CDR3 size: 15 residues. The germline gives CDR1 MNHEY, CDR2 SMNVEV (reference sequence). Clones were read by immunoSEQ multiplex PCR, and TCRdb kept only the in-frame ones, dropping some. The table includes about 110,000 clones, around 84% detected once. This chain connects TRBV27 to TRBJ1-6; 10 nucleotides agree with TRBD1. The sequence derives from an adult in good health. The source material was peripheral blood, sampled on day 0 of AZD1222 vaccination. The CDR3 here is CASSIGTGVYSPLHF. The CDR3 DNA reads as TGTGCCAGCAGTATCGGGACAGGGGTTTATTCACCCCTCCACTTT.